This TCR beta chain was identified in a study of blood T cell repertoires in COVID-19. The ends were cut back, 0 bases at V and 4 bases at J, with 6 bases in the middle. This CDR3 has 14 residues. Germline V lookup: CDR1 LNHNV, CDR2 YYDKDF (reference sequence). The method was immunoSEQ multiplex PCR; TCRdb's version includes in-frame clones alone and lacks a portion of them. The repertoire holds roughly 250,000 clones, with 84% as singletons. This sequence originates from a woman aged 40 to 50 who had recovered from COVID-19. What was sequenced was peripheral blood. The rearrangement uses TRBV15 and TRBJ2-2; D is unresolved. The CDR3: CATSRDRFTGELFF. In nucleotides, the CDR3 is TGTGCCACCAGCAGAGATAGATTCACCGGGGAGCTGTTTTTT.